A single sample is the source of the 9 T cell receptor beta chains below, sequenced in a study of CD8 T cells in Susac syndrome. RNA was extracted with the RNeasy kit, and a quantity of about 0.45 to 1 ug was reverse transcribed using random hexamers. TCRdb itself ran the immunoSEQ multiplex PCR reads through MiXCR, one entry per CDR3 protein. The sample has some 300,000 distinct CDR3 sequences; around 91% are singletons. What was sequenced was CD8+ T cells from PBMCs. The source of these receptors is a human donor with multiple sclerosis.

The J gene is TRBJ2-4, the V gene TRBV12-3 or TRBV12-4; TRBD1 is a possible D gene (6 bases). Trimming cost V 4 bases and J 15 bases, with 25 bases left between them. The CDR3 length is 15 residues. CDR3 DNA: TGTGCCAGCAGTTCCCCGGGACAAGGGGCTCATACACCGTACTTC. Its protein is CASSSPGQGAHTPYF.

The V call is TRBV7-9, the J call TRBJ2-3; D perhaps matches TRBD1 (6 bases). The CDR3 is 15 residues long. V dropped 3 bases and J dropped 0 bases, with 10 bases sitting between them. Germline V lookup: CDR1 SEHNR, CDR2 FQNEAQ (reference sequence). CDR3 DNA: TGTGCCAGCAGCTTTGGGGACACGAGCACAGATACGCAGTATTTT. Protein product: CASSFGDTSTDTQYF.

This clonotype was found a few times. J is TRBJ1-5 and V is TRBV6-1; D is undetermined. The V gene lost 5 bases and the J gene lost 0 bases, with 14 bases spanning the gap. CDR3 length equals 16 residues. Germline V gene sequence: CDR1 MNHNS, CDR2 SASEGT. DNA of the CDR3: TGTGCCAGCAGTCCGCTGGGCCCGTTTAGCAATCAGCCCCAGCATTTT. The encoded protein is CASSPLGPFSNQPQHF.

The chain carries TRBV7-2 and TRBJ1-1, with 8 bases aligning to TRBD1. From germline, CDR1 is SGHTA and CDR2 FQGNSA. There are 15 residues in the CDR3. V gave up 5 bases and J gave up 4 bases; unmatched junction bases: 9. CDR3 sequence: CASSPRQGSLTEAFF. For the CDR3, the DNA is TGTGCCAGCAGCCCCCGACAGGGGTCCCTCACTGAAGCTTTCTTT.

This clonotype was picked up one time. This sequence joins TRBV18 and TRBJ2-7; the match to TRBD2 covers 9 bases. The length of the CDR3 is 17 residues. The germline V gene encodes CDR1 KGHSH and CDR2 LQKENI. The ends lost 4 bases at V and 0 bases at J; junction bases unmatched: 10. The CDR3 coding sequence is TGTGCCAGCTCACAAACGAGGGGGCGGGAGGGCTCCTACGAGCAGTACTTC. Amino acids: CASSQTRGREGSYEQYF.

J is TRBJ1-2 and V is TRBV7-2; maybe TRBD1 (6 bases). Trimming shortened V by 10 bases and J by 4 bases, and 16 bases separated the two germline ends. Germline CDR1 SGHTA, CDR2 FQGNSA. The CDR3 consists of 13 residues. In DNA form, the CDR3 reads TGTGCCACCCACAGGGTCATCCCCTATGGCTACACCTTC. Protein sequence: CATHRVIPYGYTF.

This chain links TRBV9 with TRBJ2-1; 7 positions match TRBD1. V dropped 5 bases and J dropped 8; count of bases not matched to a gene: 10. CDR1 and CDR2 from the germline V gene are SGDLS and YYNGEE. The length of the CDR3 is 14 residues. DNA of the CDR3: TGTGCCAGCAGTCTACAGGGGACAATGGATGAGCAGTTCTTC. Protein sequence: CASSLQGTMDEQFF.

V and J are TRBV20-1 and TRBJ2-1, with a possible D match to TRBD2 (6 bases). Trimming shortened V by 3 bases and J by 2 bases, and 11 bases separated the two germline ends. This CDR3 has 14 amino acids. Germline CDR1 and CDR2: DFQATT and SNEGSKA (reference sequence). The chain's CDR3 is CSASASETYNEQFF. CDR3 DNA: TGCAGTGCTAGTGCTAGCGAGACCTACAATGAGCAGTTCTTC.

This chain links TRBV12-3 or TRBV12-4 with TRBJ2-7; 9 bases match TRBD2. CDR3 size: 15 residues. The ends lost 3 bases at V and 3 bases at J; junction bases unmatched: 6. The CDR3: CASSFEAGGGYEQYF. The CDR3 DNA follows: TGTGCCAGCAGTTTTGAAGCGGGGGGAGGCTACGAGCAGTACTTC.